This T cell receptor beta chain was identified in a study of beta chain features in type 1 diabetes listed by TCRdb under 2018. Study-level background: Mean age, gender distribution, total cell number and subset yield did not differ between patients and healthy donors. Across all samples, fewer than 130 million sorted cells were examined, and cell number per subset correlated strongly with RNA yield. The study compared the TCRB repertoires of sorted circulating CD4+ T cell subsets in recently diagnosed type 1 diabetes patients with those in matched healthy donors. Naive and central memory subsets were obtained from all 30 or so donors, but regulatory and stem cell-like memory subsets were isolated from only 8 patients and roughly eight healthy donors.

Trimming takes 2 bases off V and 6 bases off J; junction bases not matched to a gene: 7. Via the germline V gene, CDR1 is SGHVS and CDR2 FNYEAQ. Including the terminal cysteine and phenylalanine, the CDR3 comprises 16 residues. Kept here is only the CDR3 DNA, which spans 48 bases and is read in frame from base 1. Broad study findings and their caveats: Because small numbers of individuals were included in the HLA sub-analyses, any influence of HLA type on TCRB rearrangement was left unresolved. Because cDNA was sequenced instead of genomic DNA, activated cells with high expression could be over-represented, although the groups did not differ in activation or CD3 levels. Shorter templates might be favored by PCR, yet because patient and control samples were amplified and corrected together, any such skew would affect both groups equally. Patients with type 1 diabetes made fewer insertions and deleted more nucleotides at VDJ recombination sites, implying thymic rearrangement abnormalities. A moderate but significant shortening of TCRB CDR3 length was observed in type 1 diabetes patients in all four CD4+ subsets. Naive, central memory and regulatory TCRB repertoires appeared to be more alike among patients than among healthy donors.

The entire isolated RNA was reverse transcribed using the High Capacity cDNA Reverse Transcription Kit, and thus expressed TCRB transcripts were sequenced. Deep immunoSEQ sequencing was applied to naive, central memory and regulatory T cell samples, giving an average of about 3.4 million total reads per sample. After sorted cells were lysed in RLT buffer, RNA was extracted with DNase-treated RNeasy Micro or Mini kits, with the choice depending on cell number. Each cell subset was processed separately to prevent cross-contamination, with patient and healthy donor samples processed together. The immunoSEQ multiplex PCR was used to amplify TCRB sequences from cDNA, generating 87-bp fragments that spanned the CDR3 region. Sequencing of the amplicons was performed on the Illumina HiSeq platform. On the authors' methods: Synthetic template baselines were used to correct PCR bias computationally, reads within Hamming distance 2 were collapsed, and singletons that could not be merged were discarded. Reads were aligned against IMGT to assign V, D and J genes, CDR3 length and insertions or deletions at six rearrangement sites. Within each subset, clonotype counts were normalized to the number of sorted cells before true diversity and Gini coefficients were calculated with the tcR R package. Repertoire sharing was quantified using the overlap coefficient calculated on TCRB nucleotide sequences. As a proxy for the pre-selection repertoire, out-of-frame TCRB sequences from naive cells were analyzed. TCRdb retrieved this table from immuneACCESS and kept in-frame rearrangements only. Not all clones are present; in checked studies, unresolved V genes account for under half, and no reason is known for the remainder. V, J and clone size were drawn from that table, and D and trimming were deduced from the DNA. The table for this sample lists about 710,000 clones; around an eighth of them were counted only once. Less than 0.04% of the sample is taken by the ten largest.

Each donor gave one peripheral blood draw, roughly 110 mL on average, collected into heparinised tubes. Using a panel that included CD45RO, CCR7, CD25, CD127, CD95 and CD27, naive, central memory, regulatory and stem cell-like memory CD4+ T cells were sorted on a BD FACSAria II. A purity above 98% was achieved for all sorted populations. PBMCs were isolated immediately by Lymphoprep density gradient centrifugation and stained directly without culture. So that batch effects would be minimized, each experiment stained and sorted samples in pairs, pairing one healthy donor with one patient. For this clone: The antigen it binds to is not known. Base qualities are not recorded, but no much larger clone differs from it by a single base.

This receptor was taken from a man aged 18 to 29 with type 1 diabetes. This receptor chain uses TRBV7-6 and TRBJ2-1, with TRBD1 identical over 10 junction bases. The source material was naive CD4+ T cells from blood. What the cell subset or site label conveys for this sample: true naive CD4+ T cells. The CDR3 protein: CASSLYGQGGSNEQFF. The sequenced DNA is TGTGCCAGCAGCTTATATGGACAGGGGGGATCCAATGAGCAGTTCTTC.